A selection of T cell receptor beta chains follows, all from one sample in a study of blood T cell repertoires in COVID-19. Only in-frame clones appear in the TCRdb table, and some are missing; sequencing was by immunoSEQ multiplex PCR. Among some 190,000 clones listed, 75% to 85% were seen once. Sequenced input: PBMCs or T cells enriched from blood (not recorded which). The receptors were gathered from a man under 40 with acute COVID-19. Both conserved end residues are part of each CDR3. D genes are given only for firm matches. Where a row states a size, it is once, few, many or the class of an expanded clone; other rows omit it.

TRBV7-9	once	TRBD2	TRBJ2-6	TGTGCCAACAGACTAGCGTACTCTGGGGCCAACGTCCTGACTTTC	CANRLAYSGANVLTF
TRBV18	-	TRBD1	TRBJ1-3	TGTGCCAGCTCACCACCGGGAGCCGACAGGGCCGGAAACACCATATATTTT	CASSPPGADRAGNTIYF
TRBV28	-	-	TRBJ2-3	TGTGCCAGCAGGAGGGTGTCGACAGATACGCAGTATTTT	CASRRVSTDTQYF
TRBV9	-	-	TRBJ2-7	TGTGCCAGCAGCGTAGTGACTCAGGGGGAGCAGTACTTC	CASSVVTQGEQYF
TRBV6-5	-	TRBD1	TRBJ1-5	TGTGCCAGCAGTTGGACAGGGGGTCAGGATCAGCCCCAGCATTTT	CASSWTGGQDQPQHF
TRBV11-2	-	TRBD1	TRBJ2-5	TGTGCCAGCAGCCGACAGGGGGCAGGAGAGACCCAGTACTTC	CASSRQGAGETQYF
TRBV18	-	-	TRBJ2-7	TGTGCCAGCTCACGGTTAGAAACCTACGAGCAGTACTTC	CASSRLETYEQYF
TRBV6-5	-	-	TRBJ1-2	TGTGCCAGCAGCCACACAGGGAGCTATGGCTACACCTTC	CASSHTGSYGYTF
TRBV5-1	-	-	TRBJ1-1	TGCGCCAGCAGCGTAGGTCGGGGGGCCCCTGAAGCTTTCTTT	CASSVGRGAPEAFF
TRBV27	-	TRBD1	TRBJ1-5	TGTGCCAGCAGTTTAGGACAGGGTTTTCGACAGCCCCAGCATTTT	CASSLGQGFRQPQHF
TRBV7-9	-	TRBD1	TRBJ1-2	TGTGCCAGCAGCTTAGGGGCAGGGGGCGCGGAGGGCTACACCTTC	CASSLGAGGAEGYTF
TRBV7-2	-	-	TRBJ2-5	TGTGCCAGCAGCCCCTCCGGGGTACAAGAGACCCAGTACTTC	CASSPSGVQETQYF
TRBV10-1	-	-	TRBJ1-5	TGCGCCAGCAGTGACGGTGGTGGCAATCAGCCCCAGCATTTT	CASSDGGGNQPQHF
TRBV3-1/TRBV3-2	once	TRBD2	TRBJ2-1	TGTGCCAGCAGCCAAGAGGGAGCGGGGGTCCCCTACAATGAGCAGTTCTTC	CASSQEGAGVPYNEQFF
TRBV7-2	-	-	TRBJ1-5	TGTGCCAGCAGCCTAGCTGTATCAGAGCCCCAGCATTTT	CASSLAVSEPQHF
TRBV11-2	-	TRBD2	TRBJ2-5	TGTGCCAGCAGCTTAAGGCTAGCGGTGGAGACCCAGTACTTC	CASSLRLAVETQYF
TRBV7-9	few	TRBD1	TRBJ1-4	TGTGCCAGCAGCTTAGAAGGGGGCCTAAATGAAAAACTGTTTTTT	CASSLEGGLNEKLFF
TRBV30	-	-	TRBJ1-6	TGTGCCTGGAGTGTACGAGGTAGGGGATCTAATTCACCCCTCCACTTT	CAWSVRGRGSNSPLHF
TRBV6-1	-	-	TRBJ2-3	TGTGCCAGCAGTGAAGTTTTCGGCCAGGGGAAAGATACGCAGTATTTT	CASSEVFGQGKDTQYF
TRBV15	-	-	TRBJ2-1	TGTGCCACCAGCTTTTCCAGGGGCAATGAGCAGTTCTTC	CATSFSRGNEQFF
TRBV3-1/TRBV3-2	-	-	TRBJ2-3	TGTGCCAGCAGCCAAGATTGGGGGCAAATGGATACGCAGTATTTT	CASSQDWGQMDTQYF
TRBV5-4	-	TRBD2	TRBJ2-2	TGTGCCAGCAGTTGGACTAGCGGGGATCAAACCGGGGAGCTGTTTTTT	CASSWTSGDQTGELFF
TRBV5-1	once	TRBD1	TRBJ2-7	TGCGCCAGCAGCTTGAACACTGGGGGACAGGGAGGCGAGCAGTACTTC	CASSLNTGGQGGEQYF
TRBV5-1	-	TRBD1	TRBJ1-6	TGCGCCAGCAGCTTGGGAACAGGGGGCGGTTCACCCCTCCACTTT	CASSLGTGGGSPLHF
TRBV2	once	-	TRBJ1-4	TGTGCCAGCTCGGGACCCGGGGGGGAAAAACTGTTTTTT	CASSGPGGEKLFF
TRBV2	-	-	TRBJ1-2	TGTGCCAGCAGTGGTCCTCTAAACTATGGCTACACCTTC	CASSGPLNYGYTF
TRBV30	-	TRBD1	TRBJ1-2	TGTGCCTGGAGTCCCTCGGACAGGACCGCGCTCTATGGCTACACCTTC	CAWSPSDRTALYGYTF
TRBV28	-	-	TRBJ1-3	TGTGCCAGCAGCCTCTACAGGGTCGCAGGAAACACCATATATTTT	CASSLYRVAGNTIYF
TRBV6-5	-	TRBD1	TRBJ1-5	TGTGCCAGCAGTCGACAGGGGTCAGATCAGCCCCAGCATTTT	CASSRQGSDQPQHF
TRBV12-3/TRBV12-4	-	-	TRBJ1-2	TGTGCCAGCAGTTTCGGGTCGGTTGGCTACACCTTC	CASSFGSVGYTF
TRBV20-1	few	-	TRBJ1-2	TGCAGATCGGACGGGGACTATGGCTACACCTTC	CRSDGDYGYTF
TRBV9	-	-	TRBJ1-1	TGTGCCAGCAGCGTAGCGACAGCTGGTGAAGCTTTCTTT	CASSVATAGEAFF
TRBV27	-	TRBD2	TRBJ2-7	TGTGCCAGCAGTGGCACTAGCGGGGGACTGTCCTACGAGCAGTACTTC	CASSGTSGGLSYEQYF
TRBV7-9	-	TRBD1	TRBJ1-1	TGTGCCAGCGATAAGTGGACAGGGATTTTGGAAACTGAAGCTTTCTTT	CASDKWTGILETEAFF
TRBV14	-	TRBD1	TRBJ2-7	TGTGCCAGCAGCCAAGATGGGGTCGACAGGGGGGCCTACGAGCAGTACTTC	CASSQDGVDRGAYEQYF
TRBV4-1	-	-	TRBJ2-5	TGCGCCAGCAGCCAAGTTCTCGGAGAGACCCAGTACTTC	CASSQVLGETQYF
TRBV7-2	-	-	TRBJ1-4	TGTGCCAGCAGCTTAGTTCCAGGGGCGGCGGAAAAACTGTTTTTT	CASSLVPGAAEKLFF
TRBV2	-	TRBD1	TRBJ2-1	TGTGCCACCTGGGACAGGGGTAGGGCTGAGCAGTTCTTC	CATWDRGRAEQFF
TRBV9	-	TRBD2	TRBJ2-1	TGTGCCAGCAGCGTTAGCGGGGGGGCCGCCAATGAGCAGTTCTTC	CASSVSGGAANEQFF
TRBV3-1/TRBV3-2	-	-	TRBJ2-3	TGTGCCAGCAGCCAAGTCTCGGGGGGCCAACCAGATACGCAGTATTTT	CASSQVSGGQPDTQYF